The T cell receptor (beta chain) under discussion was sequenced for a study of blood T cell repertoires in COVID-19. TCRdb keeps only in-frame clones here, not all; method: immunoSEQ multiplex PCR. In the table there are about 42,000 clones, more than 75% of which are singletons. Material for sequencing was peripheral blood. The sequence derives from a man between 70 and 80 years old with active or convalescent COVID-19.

The CDR3 reads CAWSVSSGGYEQFF. CDR3 DNA: TGTGCCTGGAGTGTAAGTAGCGGGGGCTATGAGCAGTTCTTC. This chain uses TRBV30 with TRBJ2-1; 9 bases map to TRBD2. CDR3 length equals 14 residues. J lost 8 bases, V lost 0 bases, and 5 bases had no gene match. Germline V CDR1 and CDR2: GTSNPN, SVGIG (reference sequence). Filled out from reference TRBV30 and TRBJ2-1, the complete variable domain reads SQTIHQWPATLVQPVGSPLSLECTVEGTSNPNLYWYRQAAGRGLQLLFYSVGIGQISSEVPQNLSASRPQDRQFILSSKKLLLSDSGFYLCAWSVSSGGYEQFFGPGTRLTVL.